A selection of T cell receptor beta chains follows, all from one sample in a study of blood T cell repertoires in COVID-19. Clones were read by immunoSEQ multiplex PCR, and TCRdb kept only the in-frame ones, dropping some. The sample has tens of thousands of clones, around 80% seen once; the top ten hold around 32%. The sample was peripheral blood. The source is a human donor in a cohort sampled during active COVID-19. The conserved cysteine and the conserved F or W are not part of the CDR3 here. Where a row states a size, it is once, few, many or the class of an expanded clone; other rows omit it.

abundance: .; j_gene: TRBJ2-7; v_gene: TRBV30; CDR3aa: AWSPQGSYEQY
abundance: few; j_gene: TRBJ2-1; v_gene: TRBV5-1; CDR3aa: ASTTTGNNEQF
abundance: .; j_gene: TRBJ2-7; v_gene: TRBV19; CDR3aa: ASSRGQVAYEQY
abundance: .; j_gene: TRBJ2-7; v_gene: TRBV23-1; CDR3aa: ASSVSSYEQY
abundance: .; j_gene: TRBJ2-6; v_gene: TRBV27; CDR3aa: ASRAQTSSGANVLT
abundance: .; j_gene: TRBJ2-1; v_gene: TRBV7-2; CDR3aa: ASSFIRARVQF
abundance: .; j_gene: TRBJ2-1; v_gene: TRBV7-3; CDR3aa: ASSPGLAGSNEQF
abundance: few; j_gene: TRBJ2-1; v_gene: TRBV30; CDR3aa: AWSIDRTAPNEQF
abundance: .; j_gene: TRBJ1-2; v_gene: TRBV7-9; CDR3aa: ASSLGGDGYT
abundance: .; j_gene: TRBJ2-1; v_gene: TRBV27; CDR3aa: ASSQGWLAGGPSSYNEQF
abundance: .; j_gene: TRBJ2-1; v_gene: TRBV5-1; CDR3aa: ASSNAGTSGRAYNEQF
abundance: .; j_gene: TRBJ2-1; v_gene: TRBV4-3; CDR3aa: ASSQDGASGSTNNEQF
abundance: .; j_gene: TRBJ2-1; v_gene: TRBV5-4; CDR3aa: ASSIQGSGEQF
abundance: .; j_gene: TRBJ1-2; v_gene: TRBV10-1; CDR3aa: ASSESRQGHGYT
abundance: once; j_gene: TRBJ2-7; v_gene: TRBV3-1/TRBV3-2; CDR3aa: ASSTIAGAVEQY
abundance: .; j_gene: TRBJ1-4; v_gene: TRBV29-1; CDR3aa: SVGEKKEVF
abundance: .; j_gene: TRBJ2-1; v_gene: TRBV6-1; CDR3aa: ASSDTSGRFEQF
abundance: .; j_gene: TRBJ1-1; v_gene: TRBV9; CDR3aa: ASSPRRAGTEAF
abundance: .; j_gene: TRBJ1-4; v_gene: TRBV3-1/TRBV3-2; CDR3aa: ASSQGLQGVLDGEKLF
abundance: once; j_gene: TRBJ2-5; v_gene: TRBV3-1/TRBV3-2; CDR3aa: ASSQVAGEETQY
abundance: many; j_gene: TRBJ1-1; v_gene: TRBV19; CDR3aa: ASSIAPERNTEAF
abundance: few; j_gene: TRBJ2-4; v_gene: TRBV24-1; CDR3aa: ATSDQGALGDIQY
abundance: .; j_gene: TRBJ1-1; v_gene: TRBV19; CDR3aa: ASKGTGVNTEAF
abundance: .; j_gene: TRBJ2-1; v_gene: TRBV9; CDR3aa: ASSVRARDNEQF
abundance: .; j_gene: TRBJ1-4; v_gene: TRBV5-1; CDR3aa: ASSLVQGSNEKLF
abundance: .; j_gene: TRBJ2-5; v_gene: TRBV11-2; CDR3aa: ASSKTGGETQY
abundance: .; j_gene: TRBJ2-7; v_gene: TRBV3-1/TRBV3-2; CDR3aa: ASTITSGSAQQY
abundance: .; j_gene: TRBJ2-7; v_gene: TRBV6-5; CDR3aa: ATVLSRSYEQY
abundance: .; j_gene: TRBJ1-5; v_gene: TRBV19; CDR3aa: ASRSGTGSNQPQH
abundance: .; j_gene: TRBJ2-3; v_gene: TRBV6-5; CDR3aa: AVRLPGDTQY
abundance: once; j_gene: TRBJ2-2; v_gene: TRBV6-5; CDR3aa: ASRPTVNTGELF
abundance: .; j_gene: TRBJ2-1; v_gene: TRBV7-2; CDR3aa: ASSFGQLYNEQF
abundance: .; j_gene: TRBJ2-1; v_gene: TRBV3-1/TRBV3-2; CDR3aa: ASSFNPGYNEQF
abundance: .; j_gene: TRBJ2-7; v_gene: TRBV18; CDR3aa: ASSPGRQAVEQY
abundance: .; j_gene: TRBJ2-5; v_gene: TRBV5-8; CDR3aa: ASSLGQGGETQY